Presented here are 26 T cell receptor beta chains from one specimen sequenced in a study of shared clonotypes between healthy human individuals. Clones were read by immunoSEQ multiplex PCR, and TCRdb kept only the in-frame ones, dropping some. The sample carries about 1.1 million clones, about 80% recorded once. Sequences were obtained from memory CD4+ T cells from PBMCs. Documented subset: CD45RA-negative fraction. The source is a man in his late teens or twenties in good health. Some clones in this sample may be carry-over from other donors' samples.

A remark on this clone: Distinct nucleotide sequences in the sample also encode this CDR3. The rearrangement links TRBV20-1 to TRBJ1-2; D is unclear. Germline loops: CDR1 DFQATT, CDR2 SNEGSKA (reference sequence). V was trimmed by 5 bases and J by 5 bases, leaving 6 bases between them. This CDR3 region has 10 residues. Here the CDR3 reads CSAPGYGYTF. The CDR3 region has the DNA TGCAGTGCTCCGGGGTATGGCTACACCTTC.

A note on this clone: The sample carries other DNA sequences with the same CDR3. The chain combines TRBV29-1 with TRBJ1-2, with D hard to call. Trimming pared 4 bases from V and 0 bases from J, leaving 6 bases between. CDR3 length equals 12 residues. The germline V gene encodes CDR1 SQVTM and CDR2 ANQGSEA. CDR3: CSVGVANYGYTF. The DNA of the CDR3 is TGCAGCGTTGGGGTAGCTAACTATGGCTACACCTTC.

The chain carries TRBV11-2 and TRBJ2-7; 12 bases are a match to TRBD2. The ends lost 2 bases at V and 6 bases at J; junction bases unmatched: 14. Per the germline V gene, CDR1 is SGHAT and CDR2 is FQNNGV. CDR3 length: 18 residues. CDR3 loop: CASSLLLAGGHSTREQYF. CDR3 DNA sequence: TGTGCCAGCAGCTTACTTCTAGCGGGAGGGCACTCCACGCGCGAGCAGTACTTC.

This rearrangement joins TRBV6-5 to TRBJ2-6; D might be TRBD1 or TRBD2, each matching 6 bases. Germline CDR1 and CDR2: MNHEY and SVGAGI. V lost 6 bases to trimming and J lost 4 bases, with 10 bases between them. This CDR3 contains 14 residues. The DNA for the CDR3 is TGTGCCAGCAGGGGCGGGACAGGGGCCAACGTCCTGACTTTC. Translated: CASRGGTGANVLTF.

With regard to this clone: It may be a read error: a sequence one base away is much more abundant. V gene TRBV11-2 combines with J gene TRBJ1-1, with D hard to call. V dropped 6 bases and J dropped 4 bases, with 6 bases sitting between them. Germline V gene sequence: CDR1 SGHAT, CDR2 FQNNGV. The CDR3 extends over 11 amino acids. The CDR3 region has the DNA TGTGCCAGCAGGGAGATCACTGAAGCTTTCTTT. Translated, it gives CASREITEAFF.

This clone has a handful of counts. The chain combines TRBV5-1 with TRBJ1-1, with D possibly TRBD1 on 5 matching bases. This CDR3 contains 14 residues. The germline CDR1 and CDR2 sequences are SGHRS and YFSETQ. The V gene lost 1 base and the J gene lost 3 bases, with 10 bases spanning the gap. In nucleotides, the CDR3 is TGCGCCAGCAGCTTGTGGGGCGCGGACACTGAAGCTTTCTTT. It encodes CASSLWGADTEAFF.

The V call is TRBV19, the J call TRBJ1-1; D not certain. This CDR3 has 16 amino acids. Trimming shortened V by 1 base and J by 1 base, and 13 bases separated the two germline ends. Germline CDR1 and CDR2: LNHDA and SQIVND (reference sequence). The CDR3 protein is CASSIVSAAGNTEAFF. CDR3 DNA sequence: TGTGCCAGTAGTATAGTGTCAGCCGCGGGGAACACTGAAGCTTTCTTT. Filled out from reference TRBV19 and TRBJ1-1, the complete variable domain reads DGGITQSPKYLFRKEGQNVTLSCEQNLNHDAMYWYRQDPGQGLRLIYYSQIVNDFQKGDIAEGYSVSREKKESFPLTVTSAQKNPTAFYLCASSIVSAAGNTEAFFGQGTRLTVV.

There are a few counts of this clone. At the DNA level, this CDR3 is encoded by other sequences in the same sample as well. The chain is built from TRBV19 and TRBJ2-7; TRBD2 matches 11 bases. CDR1 LNHDA and CDR2 SQIVND come from the germline V gene (reference sequence). V gave up 6 bases and J gave up 0 bases; unmatched junction bases: 1. This CDR3 has 14 residues. The CDR3 coding sequence is TGTGCCAGTAGGGGGACTAGCGGCTCCTACGAGCAGTACTTC. Translating it yields CASRGTSGSYEQYF.

The chain recombines TRBV18 with TRBJ1-3; no reliable D call. V was pared by 6 bases and J by 1 base, with 13 bases between. The CDR3 runs to 15 residues. Germline V CDR1 and CDR2: KGHSH, LQKENI. CDR3 in DNA: TGTGCCAGCTCGAAGAATCAGGTGTCTGGAAACACCATATATTTT. Protein: CASSKNQVSGNTIYF.

The chain recombines TRBV28 with TRBJ2-7, with TRBD2 matching 10 bases. Losses at the gene ends were 4 bases for V and 2 bases for J; bases not matched to a gene: 5. This CDR3 is built from 15 residues. The germline CDR1 and CDR2 sequences are MDHEN and SYDVKM. Written as DNA, the CDR3 is TGTGCCAGCAGTTCGTATCTAGCGGGAGCCTACGAGCAGTACTTC. Amino acid sequence: CASSSYLAGAYEQYF.

This clone was observed a handful of times. The chain recombines TRBV10-3 with TRBJ1-1, with 7 bases matching TRBD1. This CDR3 region has 14 residues. The V segment lost 4 bases and the J segment 3 bases; nucleotides outside the gene matches: 5. Germline CDR1 ENHRY, CDR2 SYGVKD. The CDR3 bases are TGTGCCATCAGTGTGACAGGGTCGGACACTGAAGCTTTCTTT. It is translated as CAISVTGSDTEAFF.

The rearrangement links TRBV5-1 to TRBJ2-3, with 8 bases that match TRBD2. With 4 bases clipped from V and 3 bases from J, the junction kept 7 bases outside the gene matches. The CDR3 has 15 residues. CDR1 SGHRS and CDR2 YFSETQ come from the germline V gene. The CDR3 loop is CASSPGGSKTDTQYF. The CDR3 bases are TGCGCCAGCAGCCCGGGGGGGAGTAAGACAGATACGCAGTATTTT.

This sequence joins TRBV29-1 and TRBJ2-7, with D tentatively TRBD1 (7 bases). Trimming stripped 2 bases from V and 4 bases from J, with 15 bases between. This CDR3 has 14 amino acids. Germline V lookup: CDR1 SQVTM, CDR2 ANQGSEA. The CDR3, as DNA: TGCAGCGTTGAATTGGCGGGACAGCCTTACGAGCAGTACTTC. Its translation is CSVELAGQPYEQYF.

The chain combines TRBV5-1 with TRBJ1-2; the match to TRBD1 covers 9 bases. V gave up 3 bases and J gave up 0 bases; unmatched junction bases: 0. The CDR3 is 14 amino acids. Germline values: CDR1 SGHRS, CDR2 YFSETQ. The CDR3 protein is CASSWDRANYGYTF. The CDR3 region has the DNA TGCGCCAGCAGCTGGGACAGGGCTAACTATGGCTACACCTTC.

The J gene is TRBJ2-7, the V gene TRBV28; 8 nucleotides agree with TRBD1. J gave up 1 base and V 10 bases, and 3 bases lay outside the gene matches. The length of the CDR3 is 12 residues. The germline gives CDR1 MDHEN, CDR2 SYDVKM. The chain's CDR3 is CATGQGSYEQYF. For the CDR3, the DNA is TGTGCCACCGGACAGGGATCCTACGAGCAGTACTTC.

The rearrangement joins TRBV5-6 to TRBJ2-1, with D uncertain. The germline V gene has CDR1 SGHDT and CDR2 YYEEEE. The CDR3 is 16 amino acids. V was cut by 0 bases and J by 1 base, with 11 bases left in between. CDR3 sequence (DNA): TGTGCCAGCAGCTTGGTAGGGCTTACTTCCTACAATGAGCAGTTCTTC. It codes for CASSLVGLTSYNEQFF.

This clone was seen more than once but under ten times. This chain's CDR3 is CASSLGTSGTLSYEQYF. CDR3 DNA sequence: TGCGCCAGCAGCTTGGGGACTAGCGGGACATTGTCCTACGAGCAGTACTTC. V is TRBV5-1 and J is TRBJ2-7, with 12 bases fitting TRBD2. The CDR3 is made up of 17 amino acids. V shed 0 bases, J shed 1 base, and the junction held 5 bases outside the gene matches. CDR1 is SGHRS, CDR2 YFSETQ, per germline. The full variable domain, its missing parts supplied by reference TRBV5-1 and TRBJ2-7, is KAGVTQTPRYLIKTRGQQVTLSCSPISGHRSVSWYQQTPGQGLQFLFEYFSETQRNKGNFPGRFSGRQFSNSRSEMNVSTLELGDSALYLCASSLGTSGTLSYEQYFGPGTRLTVT.

This clone came up once. The CDR3 coding sequence is TGTGCCAGCAGTCGGACAGGGGTGACGGGAGATGAGCAGTTCTTC. The encoded protein is CASSRTGVTGDEQFF. V and J are TRBV6-5 and TRBJ2-1; 9 nucleotides agree with TRBD1. Trimming took 5 bases from V and 8 from J; bases not matched to a gene: 10. The CDR3 length is 15 residues. Germline CDR1 and CDR2: MNHEY and SVGAGI.

This clone has more than one count but fewer than ten. The chain links TRBV7-3 to TRBJ2-3, with 12 bases aligning to TRBD2. CDR1 and CDR2 (germline): SGHTA, FQGTGA. After removal of 1 base from V and 3 bases from J, the junction contained 5 bases not matched to a gene. The CDR3 is 17 amino acids. The CDR3 bases are TGTGCCAGCAGCTTAAGGCTAACTAGCGGGAGGACAGATACGCAGTATTTT. It codes for CASSLRLTSGRTDTQYF.

The chain has TRBV5-1 and TRBJ2-5; D call uncertain. V was clipped by 0 bases and J by 7 bases, with 13 bases between them. The CDR3 totals 14 residues. Germline V gene sequence: CDR1 SGHRS, CDR2 YFSETQ. DNA for the CDR3: TGCGCCAGCAGCTTGGACTCAGGACGAGGGACCCAGTACTTC. Encoded protein: CASSLDSGRGTQYF.

The chain couples TRBV21-1 to TRBJ2-7; the table's D gene call, TRBD1, was not cross checked with the DNA. TRBV21-1 is reported as a pseudogene. CDR3 length: 14 amino acids. The CDR3 region has the DNA TGTGCCAGCAGCAAGAGGGACAGGGAGGGAGAGCAGTACTTC. This codes for CASSKRDREGEQYF.

This clone was observed once. The chain combines TRBV7-2 with TRBJ1-3; TRBD1 matches at 8 bases. The J segment lost 3 bases and the V segment lost 5 bases, leaving 9 bases of the junction unmatched. Germline loops: CDR1 SGHTA, CDR2 FQGNSA. The CDR3 spans 16 residues. CDR3 in DNA: TGTGCCAGCAGCAAGCCCTCAGGGGGCAGTGGAAACACCATATATTTT. Encoded protein: CASSKPSGGSGNTIYF.

V is TRBV2 and J is TRBJ1-2; possible D gene TRBD1, 6 bases. This CDR3 contains 16 residues. The germline V gene has CDR1 SNHLY and CDR2 FYNNEI. V was pared by 4 bases and J by 7 bases, with 22 bases between. CDR3 sequence: CASSAADHPLGGGYTF. CDR3 in DNA: TGTGCCAGCAGTGCCGCGGATCACCCGTTAGGGGGTGGCTACACCTTC.

This chain links TRBV27 with TRBJ1-6, with a weak D call TRBD1 (5 bases). CDR3 length equals 16 residues. V lost 2 bases and J 8 bases, leaving 16 bases between the germline ends. Germline values: CDR1 MNHEY, CDR2 SMNVEV (reference sequence). The DNA for the CDR3 is TGTGCCAGCAGTTTAGGGGGTATCGGTAGAGATTCACCCCTCCACTTT. As protein: CASSLGGIGRDSPLHF.

Turning to this clone: Other DNA sequences of this sample code for an identical CDR3. The CDR3 DNA is TGCAGTGCTCCACTAAATGAGCAGTTCTTC. Amino acids: CSAPLNEQFF. V is TRBV20-1 and J is TRBJ2-1; D is uncertain. Germline V CDR1 and CDR2: DFQATT, SNEGSKA (reference sequence). The CDR3 covers 10 residues. Trimming left V 5 bases short and J 7 bases short, with 6 bases between.

With regard to this clone: A read error may be the cause here, since a much bigger clone is one base away. The CDR3 is CASSLARSPVINYGYTF. The CDR3 DNA sequence: TGTGCCAGCAGTTTAGCTCGGTCACCTGTTATTAACTATGGCTACACCTTC. This rearrangement joins TRBV28 to TRBJ1-2; D remains ambiguous. The CDR3 contains 17 residues. The V gene lost 2 bases and the J gene lost 1 base, with 17 bases spanning the gap. CDR1 and CDR2 from the germline V gene are MDHEN and SYDVKM.